The TCR beta chain under discussion was sequenced for a study of early T cells in non-severe SARS-CoV-2 infection. Study information: Sequencing of unsorted whole blood was done on bulk RNA, leaving chains unpaired.

A remark on this clonotype: Its target is not known.

Study-wide points: Using VDJdb, the matching emphasized anti-spike CD8 responses while missing private and CD4 specificities.

Tagging with unique molecular identifiers was applied to individual cDNA molecules. Each CDR3 protein gets one entry after TCRdb re-called the 5' RACE reads with MiXCR. The data hold about 22,000 distinct CDR3 sequences, with 3.5% to 5% observed a single time. The sequencing input was whole blood. This clonotype was obtained from an adult who was a healthcare worker with PCR-confirmed SARS-CoV-2 infection or an uninfected control (not recorded which).

CDR3 in DNA: TGCGCCAGCAGCCTCCGGGACAGGGCAGGGGATACGCAGTATTTT. Translating it yields CASSLRDRAGDTQYF. The chain employs TRBV4-3 and TRBJ2-3; 9 bases map to TRBD1. V was clipped by 4 bases and J by 6 bases; unmatched bases: 8. The CDR3 has 15 amino acids. CDR1 is LGHNA and CDR2 is YSLEER in the germline V gene.